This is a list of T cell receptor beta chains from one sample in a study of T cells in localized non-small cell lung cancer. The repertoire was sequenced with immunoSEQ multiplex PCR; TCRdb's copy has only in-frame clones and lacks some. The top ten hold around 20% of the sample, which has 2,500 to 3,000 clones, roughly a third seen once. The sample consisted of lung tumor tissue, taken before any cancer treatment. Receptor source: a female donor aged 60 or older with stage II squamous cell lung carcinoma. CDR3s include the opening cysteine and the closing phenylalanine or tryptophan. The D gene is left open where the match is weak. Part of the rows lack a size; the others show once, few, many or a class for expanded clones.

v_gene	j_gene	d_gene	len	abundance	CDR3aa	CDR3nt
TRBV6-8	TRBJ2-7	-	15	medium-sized	CASSYRARSSYEQYF	TGTGCCAGCAGTTACAGAGCCAGGAGCTCCTACGAGCAGTACTTC
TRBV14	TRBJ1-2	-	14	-	CASSQGGTQGGYTF	TGTGCCAGCAGCCAAGGGGGGACACAGGGTGGCTACACCTTC
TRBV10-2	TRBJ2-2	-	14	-	CASSVQGGIGELFF	TGCGCCAGCAGCGTACAGGGTGGTATCGGGGAGCTGTTTTTT
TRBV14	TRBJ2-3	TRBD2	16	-	CASSLIAGKSTDTQYF	TGTGCCAGCAGCCTGATAGCGGGGAAGAGCACAGATACGCAGTATTTT
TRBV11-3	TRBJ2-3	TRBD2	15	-	CASSLSGRVVDTQYF	TGTGCCAGCAGCCTTAGCGGGAGGGTCGTAGATACGCAGTATTTT
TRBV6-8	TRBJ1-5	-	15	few	CASSSAQASGSPQHF	TGTGCCAGCAGTTCCGCGCAGGCCTCGGGTAGTCCCCAGCATTTT
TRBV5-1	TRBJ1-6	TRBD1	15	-	CASSFGAGGNSPLHF	TGCGCCAGCAGCTTCGGAGCAGGGGGGAATTCACCCCTCCACTTT
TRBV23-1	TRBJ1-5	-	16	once	CASSPYEGLGSQPQHF	TGCGCCAGCAGTCCCTACGAGGGCTTGGGCAGTCAGCCCCAGCATTTT
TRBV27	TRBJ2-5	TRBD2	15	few	CASSSTGGAQETQYF	TGTGCCAGCAGTTCAACGGGGGGGGCCCAAGAGACCCAGTACTTC
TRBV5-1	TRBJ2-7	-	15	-	CASSQDPTPPNEQYF	TGCGCCAGCAGCCAGGACCCGACGCCCCCCAACGAGCAGTACTTC
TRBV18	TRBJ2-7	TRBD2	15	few	CASSPYGAGVIEQYF	TGTGCCAGCTCACCCTATGGGGCGGGAGTGATCGAGCAGTACTTC
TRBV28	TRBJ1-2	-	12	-	CASSLGKFGYTF	TGTGCCAGCAGTTTAGGGAAGTTTGGCTACACCTTC
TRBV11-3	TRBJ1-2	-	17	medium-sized	CASSPEGRVVVDYGYTF	TGTGCCAGCAGCCCGGAGGGCAGGGTGGTAGTTGACTATGGCTACACCTTC
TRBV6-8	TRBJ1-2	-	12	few	CASGRTARGYTF	TGTGCCAGCGGGAGGACAGCGCGAGGCTACACCTTC
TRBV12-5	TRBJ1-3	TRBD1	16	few	CASARSTGVERNTIYF	TGTGCCAGCGCCCGTTCGACAGGGGTAGAACGAAACACCATATATTTT
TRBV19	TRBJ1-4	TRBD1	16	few	CASSPYGQGLNEKLFF	TGTGCCAGTAGTCCGTACGGACAGGGCCTAAATGAAAAACTGTTTTTT
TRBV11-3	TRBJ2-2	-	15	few	CASSPPGRNTGELFF	TGTGCCAGCAGCCCACCGGGAAGGAACACCGGGGAGCTGTTTTTT
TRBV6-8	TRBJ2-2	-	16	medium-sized	CASSYGLTGNTGELFF	TGTGCCAGCAGTTACGGCCTGACAGGAAACACCGGGGAGCTGTTTTTT
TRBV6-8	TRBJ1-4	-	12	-	CASSLRTGKLFF	TGTGCCAGCAGTTTACGGACGGGAAAACTGTTTTTT
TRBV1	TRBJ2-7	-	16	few	CTSSQAPLAGVPEQYF	TGCACCAGCAGCCAAGCCCCTCTAGCGGGAGTGCCCGAGCAGTACTTC
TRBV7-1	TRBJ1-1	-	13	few	CASSPQENTEAFF	TGTGCCAGCAGCCCACAGGAGAACACTGAAGCTTTCTTT
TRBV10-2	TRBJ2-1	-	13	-	CASSESMYNEQFF	TGCGCCAGCAGTGAGTCGATGTACAATGAGCAGTTCTTC
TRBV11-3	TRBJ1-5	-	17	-	CASSLEREDLSNQPQHF	TGTGCCAGCAGCTTGGAACGTGAGGACCTTAGCAATCAGCCCCAGCATTTT
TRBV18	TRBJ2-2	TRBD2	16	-	CASSLSSGDTTGELFF	TGTGCCAGCTCACTCTCTAGCGGGGATACTACCGGGGAGCTGTTTTTT
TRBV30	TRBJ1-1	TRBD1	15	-	CAWSLPGQGKTEAFF	TGTGCCTGGAGCCTTCCGGGACAGGGAAAGACTGAAGCTTTCTTT
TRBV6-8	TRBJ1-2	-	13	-	CASSYDSTYGYTF	TGTGCCAGCAGTTACGACAGCACCTATGGCTACACCTTC